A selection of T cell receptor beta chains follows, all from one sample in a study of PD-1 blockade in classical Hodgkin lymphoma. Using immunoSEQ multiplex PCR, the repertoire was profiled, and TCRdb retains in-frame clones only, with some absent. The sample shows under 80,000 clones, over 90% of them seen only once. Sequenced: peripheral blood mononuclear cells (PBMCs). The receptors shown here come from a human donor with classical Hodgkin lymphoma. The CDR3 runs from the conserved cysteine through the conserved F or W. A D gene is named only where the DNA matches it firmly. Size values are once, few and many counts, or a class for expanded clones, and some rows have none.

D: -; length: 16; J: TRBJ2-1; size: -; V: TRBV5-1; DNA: TGCGCCAGCAGCTCGTTGGGTGGGAATTCCTACAATGAGCAGTTCTTC; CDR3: CASSSLGGNSYNEQFF
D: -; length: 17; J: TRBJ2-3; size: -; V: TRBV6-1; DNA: TGTGCCAGCAGTGAAGCAGGAAGAACCTATAGCACAGATACGCAGTATTTT; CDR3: CASSEAGRTYSTDTQYF
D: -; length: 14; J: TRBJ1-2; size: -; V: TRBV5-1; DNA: TGCGCCAGCAGCTCAGGACAGCCCGGTGAAGGCTACACCTTC; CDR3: CASSSGQPGEGYTF
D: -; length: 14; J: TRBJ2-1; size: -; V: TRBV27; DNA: TGTGCCTGTTCCCGAGGGGGGGGCGTCAATGAGCAGTTCTTC; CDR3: CACSRGGGVNEQFF
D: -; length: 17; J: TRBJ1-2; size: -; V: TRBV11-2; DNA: TGTGCCAGCAGCTCCATTCGGACGGCAGGGCGACGCTATGGCTACACCTTC; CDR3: CASSSIRTAGRRYGYTF
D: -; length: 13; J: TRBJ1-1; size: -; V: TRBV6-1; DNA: TGTGCCAGCATGGAAGGGTGGAACACTGAAGCTTTCTTT; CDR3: CASMEGWNTEAFF
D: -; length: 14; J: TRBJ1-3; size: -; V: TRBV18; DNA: TGTGCCAGCTCACCATCCGACTCTGGAAACACCATATATTTT; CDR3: CASSPSDSGNTIYF
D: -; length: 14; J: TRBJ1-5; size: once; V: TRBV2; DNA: TGTGCCAGCAGTGAAGCGGCCAGGGGTCAGCCCCAGCATTTT; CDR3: CASSEAARGQPQHF
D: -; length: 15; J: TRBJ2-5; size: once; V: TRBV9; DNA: TGTGCCAGCAGCGTCGACAGCCAACGGGGGGAGACCCAGTACTTC; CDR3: CASSVDSQRGETQYF
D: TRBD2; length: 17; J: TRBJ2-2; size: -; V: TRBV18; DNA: TGTGCCAGCTCACCGCCTCGAGCGGGAGGTATCACCGGGGAGCTGTTTTTT; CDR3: CASSPPRAGGITGELFF
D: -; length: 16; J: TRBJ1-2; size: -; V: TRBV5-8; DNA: TGTGCCAGCAGCTCGCCCCATGGGCAGGGGAACTATGGCTACACCTTC; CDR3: CASSSPHGQGNYGYTF
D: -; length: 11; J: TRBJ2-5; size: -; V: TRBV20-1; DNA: TGCAGTCGAGGTGGGGGAGAGACCCAGTACTTC; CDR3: CSRGGGETQYF
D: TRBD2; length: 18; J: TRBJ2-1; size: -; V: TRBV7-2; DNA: TGTGCCAGCAGCCACGCCGGGACTAGCGGGACATCCGGGGATGAGCAGTTCTTC; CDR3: CASSHAGTSGTSGDEQFF
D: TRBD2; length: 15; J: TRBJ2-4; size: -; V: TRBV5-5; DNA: TGTGCCAGCAGCCACAGTTTAGCGGGGGGAAACATTCAGTACTTC; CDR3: CASSHSLAGGNIQYF
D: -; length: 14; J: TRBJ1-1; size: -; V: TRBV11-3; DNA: TGTGCCAGCAGCTTCTCGGGGACCAACACTGAAGCTTTCTTT; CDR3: CASSFSGTNTEAFF
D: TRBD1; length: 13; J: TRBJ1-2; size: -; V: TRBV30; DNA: TGTGCCTGGAGTGGGACAGGGAACTATGGCTACACCTTC; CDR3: CAWSGTGNYGYTF
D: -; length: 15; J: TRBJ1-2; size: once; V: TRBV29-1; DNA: TGCAGCGTTCCAAGGGGCCAAGCCAATAACTATGGCTACACCTTC; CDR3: CSVPRGQANNYGYTF
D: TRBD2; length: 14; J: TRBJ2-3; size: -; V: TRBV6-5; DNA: TGTGCCAGCCGACGCGGGGGAGTCCCAGATACGCAGTATTTT; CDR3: CASRRGGVPDTQYF
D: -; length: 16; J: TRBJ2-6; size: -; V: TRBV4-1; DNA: TGCGCCAGCAGCCAAGATTCGGGGCCTGGGGCCAACGTCCTGACTTTC; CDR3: CASSQDSGPGANVLTF
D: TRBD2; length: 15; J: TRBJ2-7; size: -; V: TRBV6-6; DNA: TGTGCCAGCAGTTTGGGCCAGCGGGGGACCTACGAGCAGTACTTC; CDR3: CASSLGQRGTYEQYF
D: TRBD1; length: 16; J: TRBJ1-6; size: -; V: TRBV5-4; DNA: TGTGCCAGCAGCCAGGGACAGGGGGCCGCCAATTCACCCCTCCACTTT; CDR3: CASSQGQGAANSPLHF
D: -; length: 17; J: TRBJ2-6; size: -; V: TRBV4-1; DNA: TGCGCCAGCAGCCAAGGACTCGGCCCGTTTGGGGCCAACGTCCTGACTTTC; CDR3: CASSQGLGPFGANVLTF
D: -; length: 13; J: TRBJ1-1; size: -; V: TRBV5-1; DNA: TGCGCCAGCAGCTTGGTCCCGAACACTGAAGCTTTCTTT; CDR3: CASSLVPNTEAFF
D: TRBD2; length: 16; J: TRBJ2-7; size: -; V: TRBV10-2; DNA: TGCGCCAGCAGTGAAAACTTAGCGGGGGCTGTCTACGAGCAGTACTTC; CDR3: CASSENLAGAVYEQYF
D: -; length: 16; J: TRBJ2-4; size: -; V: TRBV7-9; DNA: TGTGCCAGCAGCTCCTCCCTCGTCCTAGCCAAAAACATTCAGTACTTC; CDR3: CASSSSLVLAKNIQYF
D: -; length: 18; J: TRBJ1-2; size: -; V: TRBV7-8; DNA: TGTGCCAGCAGCTCCAATCGAGACTATGGTGGCCGGCTTTATGGCTACACCTTC; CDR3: CASSSNRDYGGRLYGYTF
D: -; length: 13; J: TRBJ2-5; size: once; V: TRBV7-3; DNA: TGTGCCAGCAGCCCGGGACTTAAAGAGACCCAGTACTTC; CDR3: CASSPGLKETQYF
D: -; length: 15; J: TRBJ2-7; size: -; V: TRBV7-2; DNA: TGTGCCAGCAGCTTAGGAGGGGGGCAAGGCTACGAGCAGTACTTC; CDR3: CASSLGGGQGYEQYF
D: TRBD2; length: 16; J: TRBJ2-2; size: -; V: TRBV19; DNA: TGTGCCAGTAGTCCGGGACTAGCGGGATGGACCGGGGAGCTGTTTTTT; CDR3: CASSPGLAGWTGELFF
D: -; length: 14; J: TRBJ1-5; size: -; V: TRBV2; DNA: TGTGCCAGCAGTCGGGACACGGGCAATCAGCCCCAGCATTTT; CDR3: CASSRDTGNQPQHF
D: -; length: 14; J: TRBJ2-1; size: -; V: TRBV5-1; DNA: TGCGCCAGCAGCTCGGACAGCTCCTACAATGAGCAGTTCTTC; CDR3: CASSSDSSYNEQFF
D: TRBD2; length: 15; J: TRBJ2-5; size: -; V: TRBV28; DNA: TGTGCCAGCAGAGGGAGCGGGAGGGATCAAGAGACCCAGTACTTC; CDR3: CASRGSGRDQETQYF
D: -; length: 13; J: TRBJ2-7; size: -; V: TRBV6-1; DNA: TGTGCCAGCAGTGAACTAGCGCACAACGAGCAGTACTTC; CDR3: CASSELAHNEQYF
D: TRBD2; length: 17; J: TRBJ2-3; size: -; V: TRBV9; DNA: TGTGCCAGCAGCGTAGTAAGTTACGGGGGGGTCACAGATACGCAGTATTTT; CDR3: CASSVVSYGGVTDTQYF
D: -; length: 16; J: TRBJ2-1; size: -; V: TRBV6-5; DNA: TGTGCCAGCAGTTACGTATTTACAAGCTCCTACAATGAGCAGTTCTTC; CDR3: CASSYVFTSSYNEQFF
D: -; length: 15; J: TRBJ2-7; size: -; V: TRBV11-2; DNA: TGTGCCAGCAGCTTGTTCGCAGGGGGGTTCTACGAGCAGTACTTC; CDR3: CASSLFAGGFYEQYF
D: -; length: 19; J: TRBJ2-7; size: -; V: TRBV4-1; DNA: TGCGCCAGCAGCCAAGGTCGAGGGGCGGGCCCTGTGAACTCCTACGAGCAGTACTTC; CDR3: CASSQGRGAGPVNSYEQYF
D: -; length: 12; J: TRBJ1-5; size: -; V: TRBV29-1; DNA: TGCAGCGCCCGGGACAGCAATCAGCCCCAGCATTTT; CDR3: CSARDSNQPQHF
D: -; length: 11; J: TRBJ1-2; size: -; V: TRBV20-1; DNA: TGCAGTGCTGGCCGGGCAGAGTTCTACACCTTC; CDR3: CSAGRAEFYTF
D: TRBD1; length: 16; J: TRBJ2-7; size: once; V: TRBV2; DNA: TGTGCCAGCAGTGAAGGTAGTGGGACAGGGTACAGGGAGCAGTACTTC; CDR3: CASSEGSGTGYREQYF
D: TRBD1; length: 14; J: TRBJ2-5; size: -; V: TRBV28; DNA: TGTGCCAGCAGTTCAGGACAGGGAAGAGAGACCCAGTACTTC; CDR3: CASSSGQGRETQYF
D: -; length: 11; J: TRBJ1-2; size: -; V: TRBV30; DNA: TGTGCCTGGACGGTAAACTATGGCTACACCTTC; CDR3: CAWTVNYGYTF
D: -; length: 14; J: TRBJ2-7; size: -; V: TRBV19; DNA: TGTGCCAGTACCGGGGCAGAGGGGAATTACGAGCAGTACTTC; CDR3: CASTGAEGNYEQYF
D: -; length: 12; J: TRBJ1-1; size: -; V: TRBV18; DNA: TGTGCCAGCTCATCAGGGTTGACTGAAGCTTTCTTT; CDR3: CASSSGLTEAFF
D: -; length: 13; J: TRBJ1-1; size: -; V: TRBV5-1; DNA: TGCGCCAGCAGCCTGTGGGGGGGAACTGAAGCTTTCTTT; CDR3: CASSLWGGTEAFF
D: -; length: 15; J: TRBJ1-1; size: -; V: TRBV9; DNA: TGTGCCAGCAGCGTAGAGGGGGGAAGGAACACTGAAGCTTTCTTT; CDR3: CASSVEGGRNTEAFF
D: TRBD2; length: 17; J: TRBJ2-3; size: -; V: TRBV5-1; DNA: TGCGCCAGCAGCTTGGCCCAGCGGACGGGGGGGACAGATACGCAGTATTTT; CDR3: CASSLAQRTGGTDTQYF
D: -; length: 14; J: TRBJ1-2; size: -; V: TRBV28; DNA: TGTGCCAGCAGTTTGCCGGGGGGGGTTGGCGGCTACACCTTC; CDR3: CASSLPGGVGGYTF
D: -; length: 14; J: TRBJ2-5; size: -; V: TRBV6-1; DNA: TGTGCCAGCAGTGAAGAGCTAGCCTTGGAGACCCAGTACTTC; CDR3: CASSEELALETQYF
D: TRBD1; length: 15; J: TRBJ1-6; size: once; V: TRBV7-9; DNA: TGTGCCAGCAGCTTAGGGGGACAGGGAGTCTCACCCCTCCACTTT; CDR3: CASSLGGQGVSPLHF
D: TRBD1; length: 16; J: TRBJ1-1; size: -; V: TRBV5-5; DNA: TGTGCCAGCAGGTACCGGGACAGCACTCTGAACACTGAAGCTTTCTTT; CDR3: CASRYRDSTLNTEAFF
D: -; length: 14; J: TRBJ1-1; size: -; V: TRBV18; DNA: TGTGCCAGCTCACCATTAGCAGTTGACACTGAAGCTTTCTTT; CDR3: CASSPLAVDTEAFF
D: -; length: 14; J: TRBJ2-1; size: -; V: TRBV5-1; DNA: TGCGCCAGCGAGGGGGGACAGTCCTACAATGAGCAGTTCTTC; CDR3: CASEGGQSYNEQFF
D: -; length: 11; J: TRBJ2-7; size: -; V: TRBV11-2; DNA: TGTGCCAGCAGCTTTAGCTACGAGCAGTACTTC; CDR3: CASSFSYEQYF
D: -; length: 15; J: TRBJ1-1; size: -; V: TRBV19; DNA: TGTGCCAGTATAAGAGGGGACGTTATGAACACTGAAGCTTTCTTT; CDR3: CASIRGDVMNTEAFF
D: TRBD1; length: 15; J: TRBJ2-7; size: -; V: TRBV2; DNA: TGTGCCAGCAGCGAGGGACAGGTGCTATCCTACGAGCAGTACTTC; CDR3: CASSEGQVLSYEQYF
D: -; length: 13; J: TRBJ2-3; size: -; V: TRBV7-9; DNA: TGTGCCAGCAGCTTAGAGTTTGCAGATACGCAGTATTTT; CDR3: CASSLEFADTQYF